This TCR beta chain came from a study of T cells after yellow fever vaccination. Across the whole study: Fractions with few cells were prepared using SMART-Seq v4 Ultra Low Input.

CDR1 is MNHEY, CDR2 SVGEGT, per germline. There are 11 residues in the CDR3. V gave up 3 bases and J gave up 12 bases, with 9 bases separating them. One entry per CDR3 protein, called by TCRdb with MiXCR from the 5' RACE reads. This sample carries a few hundred thousand distinct CDR3 sequences, roughly a sixth of them seen once, and the ten largest clones take 15% to 20%. Comment on this clonotype: Its antigen is currently unknown.

Study-wide points: A minor fraction of clonotypes spanned both CD4 and CD8 compartments. Weaker in magnitude, the secondary response showed a faster peak on day 5 versus 15. Contaminants from the bulk population, in the form of abundant clonotypes, could be found in FACS-sorted repertoires.

This sequence originates from a man aged 18-30 years who received the YFV17D yellow fever vaccine. The specimen was PBMCs, collected about 5 days after the first yellow fever vaccination. This chain connects TRBV6-2 or TRBV6-3 to TRBJ2-1; the D gene is possibly TRBD1 (6 bases). CDR3 amino acids: CASSYLQGQFF. CDR3 in DNA: TGTGCCAGCAGTTATTTACAGGGGCAGTTCTTC.